These 30 T cell receptor beta chains were all obtained from the same sample, sequenced in a study of neurological immune-mediated disorders. A single record per CDR3 protein comes from TCRdb applying MiXCR to the 5' RACE reads. The sample has approximately 30,000 distinct CDR3 sequences; over 3.5% are singletons. The sample comprised CD4+ T cells from blood. These TCRs come from a woman aged 35 to 49 in good health.

This clonotype showed up many times. The rearrangement uses TRBV7-3 and TRBJ1-6; possibly TRBD1 for D (6 bases). The CDR3 is 16 residues long. V was pared by 2 bases and J by 7 bases, with 15 bases between. From germline, CDR1 is SGHTA and CDR2 FQGTGA. The CDR3 bases are TGTGCCAGCAGCTTAGCGGGCAGGGGTGTGAATTCACCCCTCCACTTT. It specifies CASSLAGRGVNSPLHF.

This clonotype was recorded at least ten times. The chain joins TRBV20-1 to TRBJ2-3, with D perhaps matching TRBD1 (6 bases). Germline V gives CDR1 DFQATT, CDR2 SNEGSKA (reference sequence). The CDR3 is 14 amino acids. Trimming shortened V by 5 bases and J by 2 bases, and 14 bases separated the two germline ends. The CDR3 here is CSADRTDFTDTQYF. CDR3 coding DNA: TGCAGTGCTGATCGGACAGACTTCACAGATACGCAGTATTTT.

This clonotype was found many times. The chain links TRBV6-5 to TRBJ1-5, with a weak D call TRBD1 (5 bases). The V end was cut by 5 bases, the J end by 2 bases, with 13 bases between. Germline CDR1 MNHEY, CDR2 SVGAGI. This CDR3 contains 15 residues. The CDR3 sequence: CASSPSGAGNQPQHF. The CDR3 region has the DNA TGTGCCAGCAGTCCCAGCGGGGCAGGCAATCAGCCCCAGCATTTT.

This clonotype was seen at least ten times. The chain uses TRBV20-1 and TRBJ2-3; D is unresolved. With 5 bases removed from V and 6 bases from J, the gap between germline ends came to 18 bases. The CDR3 is made up of 14 amino acids. Per germline, CDR1 DFQATT and CDR2 SNEGSKA (reference sequence). CDR3 protein: CSALRPREKDTQYF. The DNA of the CDR3 is TGCAGTGCTCTGAGACCTCGAGAAAAGGATACGCAGTATTTT.

The gene calls are TRBV4-1 and TRBJ2-7, with D possibly being TRBD2 (6 bases). Germline CDR1 reads MGHRA; CDR2 reads YSYEKL. The CDR3 is 16 amino acids. V lost 0 bases, J lost 6 bases, and 18 bases lay in between. The CDR3 bases are TGCGCCAGCAGCCAAGAAAGGTATCGGGGGATGGCCGAGCAGTACTTC. Amino acids: CASSQERYRGMAEQYF.

This clonotype was counted ten times or more. This chain uses TRBV15 with TRBJ2-7, with D possibly TRBD1 on 6 matching bases. V was clipped by 3 bases and J by 1 base, with 7 bases between them. Germline V gene sequence: CDR1 LNHNV, CDR2 YYDKDF (reference sequence). The CDR3 is 13 residues long. The chain's CDR3 is CATSRGTSYEQYF. The CDR3, as DNA: TGTGCCACCAGCAGGGGGACATCCTACGAGCAGTACTTC.

This clonotype was found many times. The chain combines TRBV4-1 with TRBJ1-5; D is unresolved. The V gene lost 2 bases and the J gene lost 2 bases, with 19 bases spanning the gap. This CDR3 is built from 18 residues. Germline assignment: CDR1 MGHRA and CDR2 YSYEKL. The DNA for the CDR3 is TGCGCCAGCAGCCAAATAGACCTAGGATTCGTTGGCAATCAGCCCCAGCATTTT. Residues: CASSQIDLGFVGNQPQHF.

In this sample, this clonotype turned up many times. The V call is TRBV6-2 or TRBV6-3, the J call TRBJ1-2; D might be TRBD1 (5 bases). Germline V CDR1 and CDR2: MNHEY, SVGEGT. The CDR3 totals 13 residues. Trimming left V 5 bases short and J 6 bases short, with 13 bases between. The DNA of the CDR3 is TGTGCCAGCAGTCGGAGGGGTGCGGATGGCTACACCTTC. Translation: CASSRRGADGYTF.

This clonotype has at least ten counts. This chain joins TRBV7-2 and TRBJ2-1; 8 positions agree with TRBD2. Germline assignment: CDR1 SGHTA and CDR2 FQGNSA. The CDR3 loop spans 15 amino acids. V lost 1 base and J lost 7; bases outside the gene matches: 6. The CDR3 is CASSLEAGVGNEQFF. CDR3 DNA: TGTGCCAGCAGCTTAGAAGCGGGAGTTGGAAATGAGCAGTTCTTC.

This clonotype is medium-sized (0.01 to 0.1%) by share. The chain combines TRBV18 with TRBJ1-2; 7 positions match TRBD1. V trimming: 3 bases; J trimming: 4 bases; junction bases outside the gene matches: 2. The germline V gene has CDR1 KGHSH and CDR2 LQKENI. The CDR3 length is 13 residues. The CDR3 DNA follows: TGTGCCAGCTCACCCGACAGGGCCTATGGCTACACCTTC. It encodes CASSPDRAYGYTF.

This clonotype was seen ten or more times. The V gene is TRBV5-1, the J gene TRBJ2-1, with TRBD2 matching 9 bases. The CDR3 has 15 residues. Germline CDR1 SGHRS, CDR2 YFSETQ. V lost 0 bases to trimming and J lost 6 bases; unmatched junction nucleotides: 4. CDR3 amino acids: CASSLGGGRGNEQFF. DNA of the CDR3: TGCGCCAGCAGCTTGGGAGGCGGGAGGGGCAATGAGCAGTTCTTC.

This clonotype was observed at least ten times. The chain carries TRBV5-1 and TRBJ2-5; D perhaps matches TRBD1 (6 bases). Germline CDR1 is SGHRS and CDR2 is YFSETQ. The CDR3 has 14 amino acids. V lost 7 bases and J lost 1, with 14 bases in between. This chain's CDR3 is CASGVLTGQETQYF. The CDR3 coding sequence is TGCGCCAGCGGGGTATTGACAGGCCAAGAGACCCAGTACTTC.

This clonotype was observed many times. This chain joins TRBV29-1 and TRBJ1-2, with D hard to call. Germline V gene sequence: CDR1 SQVTM, CDR2 ANQGSEA. The CDR3 is 9 amino acids. Trimming pared 7 bases from V and 4 bases from J, leaving 4 bases between. As DNA, the CDR3 is TGCAGCGATCTCTATGGCTACACCTTC. It is translated as CSDLYGYTF.

This clonotype has a count of ten or more. The gene calls are TRBV12-3 or TRBV12-4 and TRBJ2-3; no firm D call. There are 14 residues in the CDR3. The V end was cut by 4 bases, the J end by 2 bases, with 10 bases between. The CDR3 coding sequence is TGTGCCAGCAGTTCCCCACAGAACACAGATACGCAGTATTTT. Translating gives CASSSPQNTDTQYF.

The table lists this clonotype with many counts. The CDR3 sequence is CSASISRPMNTEAFF. CDR3 DNA sequence: TGCAGTGCTAGTATCAGCAGGCCCATGAACACTGAAGCTTTCTTT. The chain uses TRBV20-1 and TRBJ1-1; D gene unclear. CDR1 is DFQATT, CDR2 SNEGSKA, per germline (reference sequence). Trimming took off 3 bases at V and 0 bases at J, with 14 bases between the two ends. CDR3 length equals 15 residues.

This clonotype appeared many times. The chain couples TRBV20-1 to TRBJ2-1, with 9 bases identical to TRBD2. With 1 base clipped from V and 7 bases from J, the junction kept 5 bases outside the gene matches. Germline CDR1 reads DFQATT; CDR2 reads SNEGSKA (reference sequence). There are 14 residues in the CDR3. The CDR3 nucleotides read TGCAGTGCTAGAGGGACTAGCGCTTGGAATGAGCAGTTCTTC. It is translated as CSARGTSAWNEQFF.

At least ten counts were recorded for this clonotype. The chain recombines TRBV11-3 with TRBJ2-1; unclear D gene. Germline values: CDR1 SGHNT, CDR2 YENEEA. CDR3 length: 13 residues. V lost 5 bases to trimming and J lost 4 bases, with 9 bases between them. CDR3 DNA: TGTGCCAGCAGCCCCGACACTTACAATGAGCAGTTCTTC. Translating it yields CASSPDTYNEQFF.

The sample holds many counts of this clonotype. This chain links TRBV7-9 with TRBJ2-1; 11 nucleotides align to TRBD2. The germline gives CDR1 SEHNR, CDR2 FQNEAQ (reference sequence). V trimming: 5 bases; J trimming: 8 bases; junction bases outside the gene matches: 11. The CDR3 has 16 amino acids. The CDR3 here is CASSRLTLAGVDEQFF. The CDR3 DNA reads as TGTGCCAGCAGCCGTCTTACACTAGCGGGAGTGGATGAGCAGTTCTTC.

The sample holds many counts of this clonotype. The chain combines TRBV3-1 with TRBJ2-1, with unresolved D. Germline-derived CDR1 and CDR2 are LGHDT and YNNKEL (reference sequence). The CDR3 covers 13 residues. The germline V and J ends were trimmed by 4 bases and 9 bases, with 13 bases remaining between them. This chain's CDR3 is CASSLRGVGEQFF. CDR3 DNA sequence: TGTGCCAGCAGCCTCCGTGGCGTGGGTGAGCAGTTCTTC.

The J gene is TRBJ2-5, the V gene TRBV18; the D is unclear. V lost 3 bases and J lost 0, with 2 bases in between. Germline CDR1 is KGHSH and CDR2 is LQKENI. The CDR3 is made up of 12 amino acids. For the CDR3, the DNA is TGTGCCAGCTCACCCAACCAAGAGACCCAGTACTTC. This encodes CASSPNQETQYF.

This clonotype was found many times. The genes are TRBV30 and TRBJ2-2; D not resolved. V was pared by 5 bases and J by 7 bases, with 8 bases between. There are 11 residues in the CDR3. Germline V lookup: CDR1 GTSNPN, CDR2 SVGIG (reference sequence). For the CDR3, the DNA is TGTGCCTGGGCGTGGGACGGGGAGCTGTTTTTT. Encoded protein: CAWAWDGELFF.

This clonotype came up many times. This chain connects TRBV5-1 to TRBJ2-3; 7 bases are a match to TRBD2. Germline CDR1 and CDR2: SGHRS and YFSETQ. Germline trimming cut 7 bases from V and 0 bases from J; bases unmatched to any gene: 5. CDR3 length equals 14 residues. The CDR3 loop is CASFRSGSTDTQYF. The CDR3 bases are TGCGCCAGCTTCCGTAGCGGGAGCACAGATACGCAGTATTTT.

Ten or more counts support this clonotype. Mismatch with germline at one junction end may stem from a read error. The V and J genes are TRBV20-1 and TRBJ2-1, with a tentative D call TRBD1 (6 bases). This CDR3 comprises 10 residues. CDR1 is DFQATT, CDR2 SNEGSKA, per germline (reference sequence). CDR3 sequence (DNA): TGCAGTGCTAGGCTACGGGACACCTACTTC. Translating gives CSARLRDTYF.

This clonotype was counted at least ten times. The chain is built from TRBV28 and TRBJ1-4, with 7 bases identical to TRBD1. Germline V gene lookup returns CDR1 MDHEN and CDR2 SYDVKM. The CDR3 covers 15 residues. The junction had 9 bases not matched to a gene; V was cut back by 4 bases and J by 7 bases. The CDR3 reads CASSSRQGGVEKLFF. CDR3 bases: TGTGCCAGCAGTTCCCGACAGGGTGGAGTTGAAAAACTGTTTTTT.

This clonotype has at least ten counts. The chain links TRBV5-1 to TRBJ2-1; weak D call: TRBD1 (6 bases). The CDR3 loop spans 15 amino acids. From germline, CDR1 is SGHRS and CDR2 YFSETQ. V was trimmed by 3 bases and J by 9 bases, leaving 19 bases between them. CDR3 sequence (DNA): TGCGCCAGCAGCTGGGGGACACCCCCACGGTTTGAGCAGTTCTTC. This sequence encodes CASSWGTPPRFEQFF.

This clonotype was observed many times. The chain recombines TRBV20-1 with TRBJ2-1, with 7 nucleotides matching TRBD2. The J segment lost 6 bases and the V segment lost 0 bases, leaving 8 bases of the junction unmatched. Germline loops: CDR1 DFQATT, CDR2 SNEGSKA (reference sequence). This CDR3 comprises 15 residues. This CDR3 reads CSARDPGRRGNEQFF. CDR3 nucleotide sequence: TGCAGTGCTAGAGATCCCGGGAGGAGGGGCAATGAGCAGTTCTTC.

This clonotype was detected ten times or more. V is TRBV7-9 and J is TRBJ1-6; 8 positions agree with TRBD1. Germline V gives CDR1 SEHNR, CDR2 FQNEAQ (reference sequence). The V and J ends lost 5 bases and 7 bases, in that order; junction bases with no gene match: 7. The CDR3 contains 15 residues. CDR3 nucleotide sequence: TGTGCCAGCAGCCGGGTGGGGGACAGGAATTCACCCCTCCACTTT. Its translation is CASSRVGDRNSPLHF.

This clonotype was detected ten times or more. The chain has TRBV14 and TRBJ1-5; D gene ambiguous. The germline V gene has CDR1 SGHDN and CDR2 FVKESK. V was shortened by 1 base and J by 4 bases, with 2 bases between the two germline ends. The CDR3 spans 12 residues. CDR3 region: CASSQGNQPQHF. CDR3 nucleotide sequence: TGTGCCAGCAGCCAAGGGAATCAGCCCCAGCATTTT.

This clonotype was detected ten times or more. The chain employs TRBV5-4 and TRBJ2-1; tentatively, D is TRBD2 (5 bases). Germline values: CDR1 SGHNT, CDR2 YYREEE (reference sequence). There are 15 residues in the CDR3. Trimming removed 4 bases from V and 7 bases from J, with 18 bases in between. In DNA form, the CDR3 reads TGTGCCAGCAGCCCTTCCCACGGAGCGGCTAATGAGCAGTTCTTC. Translated: CASSPSHGAANEQFF.

This clonotype was seen at least ten times. V usage is TRBV6-9 and J usage is TRBJ2-7; maybe TRBD2 (5 bases). Looked up from germline, CDR1 is MNHGY and CDR2 is SVAAGI. The ends were cut back, 11 bases at V and 0 bases at J, with 20 bases in the middle. This CDR3 has 15 amino acids. The CDR3, as DNA: TGTGCCCAGCAGTACCGCGGGCGGATCTCCTACGAGCAGTACTTC. Translation gives CAQQYRGRISYEQYF.